The clone carrying this T cell receptor (beta chain) was found many times. What it binds is unknown. This entry comes from a study of early T cells in non-severe SARS-CoV-2 infection. Study overall: Bulk RNA taken from unsorted whole blood was sequenced, leaving chains unpaired. Findings of the study overall: VDJdb matching favored anti-spike CD8 responses, missing private and CD4 specificities.

V lost 6 bases to trimming and J lost 12 bases; unmatched junction nucleotides: 7. CDR1 and CDR2 (germline): MNHEY, SVGAGI. The CDR3 sequence is 14 residues long. Individual cDNA molecules received unique molecular identifiers. TCRdb called the 5' RACE reads again in MiXCR, with one record for every CDR3 protein. In the table there are approximately 33,000 distinct CDR3 sequences, 3% to 4.5% of which are singletons. This TCR was recovered from an adult who was a healthcare worker with PCR-confirmed SARS-CoV-2 infection or an uninfected control (not recorded which). The material sequenced was whole blood. V gene TRBV6-5 combines with J gene TRBJ2-3, with TRBD2 matching 15 bases. The CDR3 spells CASRIGLAGGAQYF. CDR3 coding DNA: TGTGCCAGCAGGATCGGACTAGCGGGAGGGGCCCAGTATTTT.